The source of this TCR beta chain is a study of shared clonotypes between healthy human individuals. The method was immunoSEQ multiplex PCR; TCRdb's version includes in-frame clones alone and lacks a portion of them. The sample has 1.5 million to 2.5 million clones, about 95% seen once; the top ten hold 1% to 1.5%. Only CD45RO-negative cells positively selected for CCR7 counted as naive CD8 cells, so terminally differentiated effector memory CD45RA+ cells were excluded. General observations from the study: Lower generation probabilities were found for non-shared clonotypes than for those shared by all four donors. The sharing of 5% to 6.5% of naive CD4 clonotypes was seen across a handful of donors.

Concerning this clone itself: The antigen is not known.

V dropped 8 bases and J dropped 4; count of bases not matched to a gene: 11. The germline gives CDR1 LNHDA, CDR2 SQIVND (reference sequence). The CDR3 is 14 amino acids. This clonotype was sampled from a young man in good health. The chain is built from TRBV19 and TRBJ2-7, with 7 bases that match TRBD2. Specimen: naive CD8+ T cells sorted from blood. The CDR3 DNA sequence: TGTGCCAGTTCAGCGGGAACGCCTAAGTACGAGCAGTACTTC. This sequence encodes CASSAGTPKYEQYF.